This TCR beta chain was sequenced during a study of Graves' ophthalmopathy and Graves' hyperthyroidism. Background on the study: Peripheral blood (taken before any treatment) was collected at initial diagnosis. General study points: In blood appeared most of the expanded thyroid clonotypes whose frequency exceeded 0.001.

This clonotype was detected ten times or more. The target antigen is unknown. Amplifying from RNA transcripts, the study obtained TCR beta CDR3 regions. RT-PCR in the first round used HTBI primers; a second-round multiplex PCR followed. TCRdb ran MiXCR on the multiplex PCR reads and lists one entry per CDR3 protein. The sample consists of tens of thousands of distinct CDR3 sequences, approximately 53% of them appearing once. Stable hyperthyroidism denotes an absence of ophthalmopathy throughout 18 months of follow-up. The CDR3 is 13 amino acids. V shed 6 bases and J shed 5 bases, with 13 bases lying between them. The germline V gene has CDR1 MNHEY and CDR2 SMNVEV (reference sequence).

This chain joins TRBV27 and TRBJ1-2, with D maybe TRBD1 (6 bases). The sample taken for sequencing was peripheral blood. The receptor comes from an adult woman with stable Graves' hyperthyroidism. The CDR3 region is CASSTQRGYGYTF. DNA of the CDR3: TGTGCCAGCAGCACCCAGAGGGGGTATGGCTACACCTTC.